A single sample gave rise to the 30 T cell receptor beta chains below, sequenced in a study of T cell responses to AZD1222 COVID-19 vaccine. TCRdb's copy holds only in-frame clones and misses some; the assay was immunoSEQ multiplex PCR. The sample contains 100,000 to 150,000 clones, roughly nine tenths of which appear only once. Specimen: peripheral blood, collected on day 0 of AZD1222 vaccination. The receptors here all came from an adult in good health.

This chain joins TRBV30 and TRBJ2-1; D not certain. This CDR3 spans 11 amino acids. Trimming took 5 bases from V and 6 from J, leaving 8 bases between them. Per the germline V gene, CDR1 is GTSNPN and CDR2 is SVGIG (reference sequence). CDR3: CAWGLFNEQFF. CDR3 nucleotides: TGTGCCTGGGGGCTATTCAATGAGCAGTTCTTC.

The rearrangement links TRBV27 to TRBJ1-6; 11 bases align to TRBD1. Germline V CDR1 and CDR2: MNHEY, SMNVEV (reference sequence). Trimming cost V 6 bases and J 9 bases; bases outside gene matches: 7. The length of the CDR3 is 15 residues. The CDR3 here is CASRLGQGAISPLHF. In nucleotides, the CDR3 is TGTGCCAGCAGACTCGGACAGGGGGCGATTTCACCCCTCCACTTT.

This clone was detected once. The rearrangement links TRBV11-3 to TRBJ1-1; the match to TRBD1 covers 7 bases. Germline-derived CDR1 and CDR2 are SGHNT and YENEEA. V shed 5 bases and J 2 bases; nucleotides not matched to a gene: 5. This CDR3 comprises 14 residues. The CDR3 is CASSPRQGNTEAFF. CDR3 bases: TGTGCCAGCAGCCCCCGACAGGGAAACACTGAAGCTTTCTTT. Filled out from reference TRBV11-3 and TRBJ1-1, the complete variable domain reads EAGVVQSPRYKIIEKKQPVAFWCNPISGHNTLYWYLQNLGQGPELLIRYENEEAVDDSQLPKDRFSAERLKGVDSTLKIQPAELGDSAVYLCASSPRQGNTEAFFGQGTRLTVV.

With regard to this clone: Compared with germline, one end of the junction differs, possibly owing to a read error. The J gene is TRBJ1-3, the V gene TRBV11-2; D gene uncertain. The length of the CDR3 is 15 residues. Germline CDR1 and CDR2: SGHAT and FQNNGV. The CDR3 region has the DNA TGTGCCAGCAGCCTAGAACAGTACCCTGGAAACACCATATATTTT. It codes for CASSLEQYPGNTIYF.

The chain joins TRBV7-8 to TRBJ1-2; no clear D. V lost 3 bases to trimming and J lost 7 bases, with 12 bases between them. This CDR3 has 13 amino acids. CDR1 is SGHVS, CDR2 FQNEAQ, per germline. The CDR3 bases are TGTGCCAGCAGCTTGAATAATAACGGTGGCTACACCTTC. Amino acids: CASSLNNNGGYTF.

The rearrangement joins TRBV28 to TRBJ2-1; D gene unclear. This CDR3 is 12 amino acids long. The germline V and J ends were trimmed by 2 bases and 6 bases, with 5 bases remaining between them. Germline V CDR1 and CDR2: MDHEN, SYDVKM. CDR3 loop: CASSLTLNEQFF. As DNA, the CDR3 is TGTGCCAGCAGTTTAACCCTCAATGAGCAGTTCTTC. Full variable domain (missing parts from reference TRBV28 and TRBJ2-1): DVKVTQSSRYLVKRTGEKVFLECVQDMDHENMFWYRQDPGLGLRLIYFSYDVKMKEKGDIPEGYSVSREKKERFSLILESASTNQTSMYLCASSLTLNEQFFGPGTRLTVL.

V usage is TRBV29-1 and J usage is TRBJ1-1; D is undetermined. Germline V CDR1 and CDR2: SQVTM, ANQGSEA. V was clipped by 6 bases and J by 3 bases, with 17 bases between them. CDR3 length: 14 residues. CDR3 sequence (DNA): TGCAGCGTCGCCCATCACCGGGATTACACTGAAGCTTTCTTT. Translating gives CSVAHHRDYTEAFF.

This rearrangement joins TRBV18 to TRBJ1-2, with 9 bases lining up with TRBD1. Per the germline V gene, CDR1 is KGHSH and CDR2 is LQKENI. The length of the CDR3 is 14 residues. V gave up 6 bases and J gave up 2 bases; unmatched junction bases: 4. CDR3 DNA sequence: TGTGCCAGCTCCCCCGGACAGGGGAACTATGGCTACACCTTC. This encodes CASSPGQGNYGYTF.

This rearrangement joins TRBV29-1 to TRBJ2-5; a weak D match, TRBD1 (6 bases). This CDR3 region has 11 residues. CDR1 is SQVTM, CDR2 ANQGSEA, per germline. V was clipped by 4 bases and J by 7 bases, with 10 bases between them. In DNA form, the CDR3 reads TGCAGCGTTGCCAGCAGGGGGACCCAGTACTTC. It translates to CSVASRGTQYF.

This clone showed up many times. The J gene is TRBJ2-3, the V gene TRBV24-1; D is ambiguous. Trimming left V 9 bases short and J 6 bases short, with 9 bases between. This CDR3 spans 11 amino acids. In germline, CDR1 is KGHDR, CDR2 SFDVKD. The CDR3 protein is CATSVRDTQYF. The CDR3 DNA sequence: TGTGCCACCTCAGTCAGGGATACGCAGTATTTT.

The chain has TRBV3-1 (or the pseudogene TRBV3-2) and TRBJ2-2; 13 bases align to TRBD2. The ends lost 3 bases at V and 11 bases at J; junction bases unmatched: 6. The V gene's germline CDR1 is LGHDT and CDR2 YNNKEL (reference sequence). This CDR3 has 15 residues. The CDR3 nucleotides read TGTGCCAGCAGCCAGACTAGCGGGGGGCCCGAAGAGCTGTTTTTT. Translation: CASSQTSGGPEELFF.

The chain employs TRBV6-6 and TRBJ2-5; D remains unclear. Germline CDR1 reads MNHNY; CDR2 reads SVGAGI (reference sequence). Trimming removed 2 bases from V and 2 bases from J, with 12 bases in between. The CDR3 length is 15 residues. CDR3 residues: CASSYLGLGQETQYF. Written as DNA, the CDR3 is TGTGCCAGCAGTTACCTGGGTTTAGGTCAAGAGACCCAGTACTTC.

This chain joins TRBV10-3 and TRBJ1-2; unclear D gene. V lost 0 bases to trimming and J lost 8 bases, with 7 bases between them. The CDR3 totals 12 residues. CDR1 and CDR2 from the germline V gene are ENHRY and SYGVKD. This chain's CDR3 is CAISESKGGYTF. CDR3 coding DNA: TGTGCCATCAGTGAGTCCAAAGGAGGCTACACCTTC.

V gene TRBV2 combines with J gene TRBJ1-2; D not resolved. This CDR3 is built from 12 residues. The germline CDR1 and CDR2 sequences are SNHLY and FYNNEI. Trimming left V 1 base short and J 8 bases short, with 8 bases between. CDR3 protein: CASSEGLFGYTF. CDR3 nucleotide sequence: TGTGCCAGCAGTGAAGGTCTCTTCGGCTACACCTTC.

The gene calls are TRBV28 and TRBJ2-3; unclear D gene. Trimming shortened V by 0 bases and J by 4 bases, and 5 bases separated the two germline ends. Germline CDR1 is MDHEN and CDR2 is SYDVKM. The CDR3 totals 13 residues. CDR3 sequence: CASSLWDPDTQYF. The CDR3 region has the DNA TGTGCCAGCAGTTTATGGGATCCAGATACGCAGTATTTT.

J is TRBJ1-5 and V is TRBV5-6, with 8 bases lining up with TRBD1. V was clipped by 4 bases and J by 6 bases; unmatched bases: 3. The CDR3 runs 13 residues. The germline CDR1 and CDR2 sequences are SGHDT and YYEEEE. CDR3 DNA sequence: TGTGCCAGCAGCCGACAGGGGCGTCAGCCCCAGCATTTT. Protein: CASSRQGRQPQHF.

This chain joins TRBV7-9 and TRBJ2-2; 7 bases fit TRBD1. The junction had 5 bases not matched to a gene; V was cut back by 5 bases and J by 2 bases. This CDR3 spans 15 amino acids. The V gene's germline CDR1 is SEHNR and CDR2 FQNEAQ (reference sequence). The CDR3 DNA is TGTGCCAGCAGCCTCCGACAGGGTAACACCGGGGAGCTGTTTTTT. It specifies CASSLRQGNTGELFF.

The sample holds one count of this clone. The rearrangement uses TRBV12-3 or TRBV12-4 and TRBJ2-1; a weak D match, TRBD2 (6 bases). V was pared by 4 bases and J by 8 bases, with 12 bases between. There are 13 residues in the CDR3. The CDR3 sequence: CASSSIRRDEQFF. The CDR3 coding sequence is TGTGCCAGCAGTTCGATCAGGAGGGATGAGCAGTTCTTC.

The chain uses TRBV5-4 and TRBJ2-2; D might be TRBD1 (6 bases). V dropped 3 bases and J dropped 4 bases, with 10 bases sitting between them. From germline, CDR1 is SGHNT and CDR2 YYREEE (reference sequence). This CDR3 comprises 14 residues. The CDR3 region has the DNA TGTGCCAGCAGCTCGGACAGAACCACCGGGGAGCTGTTTTTT. Translated: CASSSDRTTGELFF.

CDR3 coding DNA: TGTGCCAGCTCACCAGGGACAGTAGGAACAGATACGCAGTATTTT. Amino acids: CASSPGTVGTDTQYF. The chain combines TRBV18 with TRBJ2-3; TRBD1 matches at 7 bases. The germline V gene encodes CDR1 KGHSH and CDR2 LQKENI. The CDR3 consists of 15 residues. With V trimmed by 2 bases and J by 3 bases, 5 bases remained unmatched. The complete variable domain, with remaining parts taken from reference TRBV18 and TRBJ2-3, reads NAGVMQNPRHLVRRRGQEARLRCSPMKGHSHVYWYRQLPEEGLKFMVYLQKENIIDESGMPKERFSAEFPKEGPSILRIQQVVRGDSAAYFCASSPGTVGTDTQYFGPGTRLTVL.

The table lists this clone with a few counts. This chain connects TRBV5-4 to TRBJ2-2, with 7 positions matching TRBD2. Germline V CDR1 and CDR2: SGHNT, YYREEE (reference sequence). The CDR3 is 16 amino acids. V lost 1 base to trimming and J lost 1 base; unmatched junction nucleotides: 4. The chain's CDR3 is CASSLLTGGNTGELFF. The CDR3, as DNA: TGTGCCAGCAGCTTGTTGACGGGGGGGAACACCGGGGAGCTGTTTTTT.

J is TRBJ2-2 and V is TRBV9, with D perhaps matching TRBD2 (5 bases). Trimming removed 1 base from V and 3 bases from J, with 7 bases in between. CDR1 is SGDLS and CDR2 is YYNGEE in the germline V gene. The CDR3 is made up of 14 amino acids. CDR3 in amino acids: CASSVTGDTGELFF. The CDR3 region has the DNA TGTGCCAGCAGCGTAACCGGGGACACCGGGGAGCTGTTTTTT.

The chain combines TRBV7-3 with TRBJ1-3; D gene unclear. The CDR3 is 13 residues long. Germline-derived CDR1 and CDR2 are SGHTA and FQGTGA. V gave up 5 bases and J gave up 3 bases, with 8 bases separating them. The CDR3 sequence is CASSLTSGNTIYF. The CDR3, as DNA: TGTGCCAGCAGCCTCACCAGTGGAAACACCATATATTTT. Full variable domain (missing parts from reference TRBV7-3 and TRBJ1-3): GAGVSQTPSNKVTEKGKYVELRCDPISGHTALYWYRQSLGQGPEFLIYFQGTGAADDSGLPNDRFFAVRPEGSVSTLKIQRTERGDSAVYLCASSLTSGNTIYFGEGSWLTVV.

The chain has TRBV4-3 and TRBJ1-6, with TRBD1 identical over 8 bases. V lost 1 base, J lost 7 bases, and 9 bases stayed unmatched. CDR1 is LGHNA and CDR2 is YSLEER in the germline V gene. This CDR3 comprises 17 residues. DNA of the CDR3: TGCGCCAGCAGCCAAGCCCCGTTGGACAGGGAGAATTCACCCCTCCACTTT. Protein: CASSQAPLDRENSPLHF.

The gene calls are TRBV27 and TRBJ2-7; no reliable D call. Between the trimmed V and J ends, which lost 2 bases and 3 bases, there was a span of 8 bases. This CDR3 has 13 amino acids. Germline V gene data show CDR1 as MNHEY and CDR2 as SMNVEV (reference sequence). The CDR3 DNA reads TGTGCCAGCAGTTTAGGGCGAAACTACGAGCAGTACTTC. Amino acid sequence: CASSLGRNYEQYF.

The rearrangement links TRBV24-1 to TRBJ2-7; 11 bases agree with TRBD2. The V segment lost 4 bases and the J segment 3 bases; nucleotides outside the gene matches: 4. The CDR3 is made up of 15 amino acids. Germline V gives CDR1 KGHDR, CDR2 SFDVKD. CDR3 bases: TGTGCCACCAGTGAAGGGACTAGCGGCCTCTACGAGCAGTACTTC. It yields the protein CATSEGTSGLYEQYF.

The genes are TRBV18 and TRBJ2-5; 10 nucleotides align to TRBD1. The CDR3 covers 14 residues. After removal of 6 bases from V and 3 bases from J, the junction contained 4 bases not matched to a gene. The germline gives CDR1 KGHSH, CDR2 LQKENI. The CDR3 reads CASSTGGMEETQYF. DNA of the CDR3: TGTGCCAGCTCGACAGGGGGCATGGAAGAGACCCAGTACTTC. Variable domain in full (rest from reference TRBV18 and TRBJ2-5): NAGVMQNPRHLVRRRGQEARLRCSPMKGHSHVYWYRQLPEEGLKFMVYLQKENIIDESGMPKERFSAEFPKEGPSILRIQQVVRGDSAAYFCASSTGGMEETQYFGPGTRLLVL.

As DNA, the CDR3 is TGCGCCAGCAGCCCACGGGACAGTTCCTCCTACGAGCAGTACTTC. Translated: CASSPRDSSSYEQYF. The chain carries TRBV5-1 and TRBJ2-7; 7 bases are a match to TRBD1. The V gene's germline CDR1 is SGHRS and CDR2 YFSETQ. This CDR3 contains 15 residues. V dropped 4 bases and J dropped 0; count of bases not matched to a gene: 7.

This sequence joins TRBV5-4 and TRBJ2-7, with 7 bases identical to TRBD2. Germline CDR1 SGHNT, CDR2 YYREEE (reference sequence). The V and J ends lost 2 bases and 2 bases, in that order; junction bases with no gene match: 4. This CDR3 comprises 14 residues. The CDR3 DNA sequence: TGTGCCAGCAGCTTCTCCGCGGGGGCCTACGAGCAGTACTTC. Translating gives CASSFSAGAYEQYF.

The chain recombines TRBV20-1 with TRBJ2-5; 8 nucleotides line up with TRBD1. Germline V CDR1 and CDR2: DFQATT, SNEGSKA (reference sequence). This CDR3 has 15 residues. Trimming removed 3 bases from V and 4 bases from J; junction bases left unmatched: 10. In DNA form, the CDR3 reads TGCAGTGCTAGTTGGACAGGGAGAGTGGGAGAGACCCAGTACTTC. It codes for CSASWTGRVGETQYF.